Listed below are T cell receptor beta chains from one sample, sequenced in a study of Ad26.COV2.S vaccination and SARS-CoV-2 variants. Only in-frame clones appear in the TCRdb table, and some are missing; sequencing was by immunoSEQ multiplex PCR. This table holds 120,000 to 150,000 clones, about nine tenths found once. The sample was peripheral blood, taken after recovery from COVID-19. The receptors here all came from a human donor who had recovered from COVID-19. CDR3s include the opening cysteine and the closing phenylalanine or tryptophan. D genes are given only for firm matches. For some rows the clone size is stated as once, few or many, or as a class when expanded; others skip it.

size: .
V: TRBV5-6
length: 17
J: TRBJ2-1
D: .
DNA: TGTGCCAGCAGCTTGGGTGGGCGGGAAATGCCTTACAATGAGCAGTTCTTC
CDR3: CASSLGGREMPYNEQFF

size: .
V: TRBV2
length: 13
J: TRBJ1-1
D: TRBD1
DNA: TGTGCCAGCAGGGGACAGGGTCCCACTGAAGCTTTCTTT
CDR3: CASRGQGPTEAFF

size: .
V: TRBV7-9
length: 15
J: TRBJ2-7
D: .
DNA: TGTGCCAGCAGCCCCACCGGGACGGAGTCCTACGAGCAGTACTTC
CDR3: CASSPTGTESYEQYF

size: .
V: TRBV11-2
length: 16
J: TRBJ2-5
D: .
DNA: TGTGCCAGCAGCTTAGAATTGGGGTGGAGCCAAGAGACCCAGTACTTC
CDR3: CASSLELGWSQETQYF

size: .
V: TRBV11-3
length: 13
J: TRBJ2-1
D: .
DNA: TGTGCCAGCAGCTTAGGGTTGGGAAATGAGCAGTTCTTC
CDR3: CASSLGLGNEQFF

size: .
V: TRBV28
length: 16
J: TRBJ1-1
D: .
DNA: TGTGCCAGCAGTGGTTCAGAACGATACGGGAACACTGAAGCTTTCTTT
CDR3: CASSGSERYGNTEAFF

size: .
V: TRBV12-3/TRBV12-4
length: 13
J: TRBJ1-1
D: .
DNA: TGTGCCAGCAGTTTAGCGGGTTTCGCTGAAGCTTTCTTT
CDR3: CASSLAGFAEAFF

size: .
V: TRBV11-2
length: 17
J: TRBJ2-3
D: .
DNA: TGTGCCAGCAGCTCGAACGGCGGACAGATCAGCACAGATACGCAGTATTTT
CDR3: CASSSNGGQISTDTQYF

size: .
V: TRBV7-9
length: 14
J: TRBJ2-1
D: TRBD1
DNA: TGTGCCACTGGAAGACAGGGATTTTACAATGAGCAGTTCTTC
CDR3: CATGRQGFYNEQFF

size: .
V: TRBV27
length: 15
J: TRBJ1-4
D: .
DNA: TGTGCCAGCAGACGGACGGGAGTAACTAATGAAAAACTGTTTTTT
CDR3: CASRRTGVTNEKLFF

size: .
V: TRBV5-5
length: 15
J: TRBJ1-3
D: .
DNA: TGTGCCAGCAGCTTGGTGGCGGGAGGAGCGAACACCATATATTTT
CDR3: CASSLVAGGANTIYF

size: .
V: TRBV6-5
length: 15
J: TRBJ2-1
D: TRBD1
DNA: TGTGCCAGCAGCGGCTGGACAGGGATCTACAATGAGCAGTTCTTC
CDR3: CASSGWTGIYNEQFF

size: .
V: TRBV27
length: 12
J: TRBJ1-1
D: .
DNA: TGTGCCAGCAGTTTATGGGGGACTGAAGCTTTCTTT
CDR3: CASSLWGTEAFF

size: .
V: TRBV18
length: 13
J: TRBJ1-4
D: .
DNA: TGTGCCAGCTCACCCTCTATTAATGAAAAACTGTTTTTT
CDR3: CASSPSINEKLFF

size: once
V: TRBV11-2
length: 15
J: TRBJ2-2
D: TRBD2
DNA: TGTGCCAGCAGCTTTCCGGGACTAGTTCCCGGGGAGCTGTTTTTT
CDR3: CASSFPGLVPGELFF

size: many
V: TRBV28
length: 15
J: TRBJ1-5
D: .
DNA: TGTGCCAGCAGTCTCAGGGTGATTGGCAATCAGCCCCAGCATTTT
CDR3: CASSLRVIGNQPQHF

size: .
V: TRBV4-3
length: 14
J: TRBJ1-2
D: .
DNA: TGCGCCAGCAGCCACCTACCTACAGGGCGCGGCTACACCTTC
CDR3: CASSHLPTGRGYTF

size: few
V: TRBV27
length: 14
J: TRBJ1-6
D: .
DNA: TGTGCCAGCAGTTTCCAGGGTAATAGTTCACCCCTCCACTTT
CDR3: CASSFQGNSSPLHF